This T cell receptor beta chain was profiled in a study of early T cells in non-severe SARS-CoV-2 infection. Each cDNA molecule carried a unique molecular identifier. TCRdb ran MiXCR on the 5' RACE reads and lists one entry per CDR3 protein. The table lists 55,000 to 85,000 distinct CDR3 sequences, approximately 11% of them singletons, with 15% to 18% in the top ten. This CDR3 contains 14 residues. V is TRBV21-1 and J is TRBJ2-1. TRBV21-1 is marked as a pseudogene. This receptor was identified in an adult who was a healthcare worker with PCR-confirmed SARS-CoV-2 infection or an uninfected control (not recorded which). The sequencing here drew on whole blood, taken at baseline. The DNA for the CDR3 is TGTGCCAGCAGCAGTCAGCGATACTACAATGAGCAGTTCTTC. The encoded protein is CASSSQRYYNEQFF.